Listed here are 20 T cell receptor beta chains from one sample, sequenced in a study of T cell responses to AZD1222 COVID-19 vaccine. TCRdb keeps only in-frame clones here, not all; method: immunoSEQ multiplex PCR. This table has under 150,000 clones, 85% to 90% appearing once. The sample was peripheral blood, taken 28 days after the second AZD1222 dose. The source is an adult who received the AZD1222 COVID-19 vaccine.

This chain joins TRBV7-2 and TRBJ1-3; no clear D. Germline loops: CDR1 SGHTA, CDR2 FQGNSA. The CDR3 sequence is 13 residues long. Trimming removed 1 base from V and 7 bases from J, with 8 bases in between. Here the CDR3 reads CASSLGPRNTIYF. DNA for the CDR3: TGTGCCAGCAGCTTAGGCCCGCGGAACACCATATATTTT.

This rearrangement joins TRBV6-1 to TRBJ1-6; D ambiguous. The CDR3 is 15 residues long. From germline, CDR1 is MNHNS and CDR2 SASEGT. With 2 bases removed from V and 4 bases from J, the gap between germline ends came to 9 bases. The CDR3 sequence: CASSELGSYNSPLHF. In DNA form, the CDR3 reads TGTGCCAGCAGTGAACTTGGCTCTTATAATTCACCCCTCCACTTT.

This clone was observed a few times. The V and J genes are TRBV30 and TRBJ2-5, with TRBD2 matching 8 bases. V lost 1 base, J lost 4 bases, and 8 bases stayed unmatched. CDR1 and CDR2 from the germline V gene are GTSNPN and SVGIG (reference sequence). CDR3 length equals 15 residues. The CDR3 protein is CAWSAGTRRGETQYF. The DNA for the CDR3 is TGTGCCTGGAGTGCCGGGACTAGAAGGGGAGAGACCCAGTACTTC.

CDR3: CASRETSGSVYEQYF. CDR3 nucleotides: TGTGCCAGTAGGGAGACTAGCGGGAGTGTATACGAGCAGTACTTC. This rearrangement joins TRBV19 to TRBJ2-7; 12 nucleotides match TRBD2. In germline, CDR1 is LNHDA, CDR2 SQIVND (reference sequence). CDR3 length equals 15 residues. V lost 6 bases, J lost 4 bases, and 7 bases stayed unmatched.

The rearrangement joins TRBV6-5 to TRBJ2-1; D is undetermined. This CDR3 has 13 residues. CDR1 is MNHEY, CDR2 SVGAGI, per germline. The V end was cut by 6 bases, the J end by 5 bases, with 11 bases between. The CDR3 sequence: CASSSIINNEQFF. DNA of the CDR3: TGTGCCAGCAGCTCCATAATTAACAATGAGCAGTTCTTC.

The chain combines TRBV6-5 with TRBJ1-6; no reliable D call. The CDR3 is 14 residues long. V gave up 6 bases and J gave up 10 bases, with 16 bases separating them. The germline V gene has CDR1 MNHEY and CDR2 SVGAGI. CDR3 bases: TGTGCCAGCAGCCCCTCGGGTAACTGGTCACCCCTCCACTTT. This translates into CASSPSGNWSPLHF.

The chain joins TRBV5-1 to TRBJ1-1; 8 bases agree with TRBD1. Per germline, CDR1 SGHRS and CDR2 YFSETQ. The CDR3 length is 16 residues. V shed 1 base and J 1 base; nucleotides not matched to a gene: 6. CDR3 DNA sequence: TGCGCCAGCAGCTTGCGCCCACAGGGGGAGAACACTGAAGCTTTCTTT. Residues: CASSLRPQGENTEAFF.

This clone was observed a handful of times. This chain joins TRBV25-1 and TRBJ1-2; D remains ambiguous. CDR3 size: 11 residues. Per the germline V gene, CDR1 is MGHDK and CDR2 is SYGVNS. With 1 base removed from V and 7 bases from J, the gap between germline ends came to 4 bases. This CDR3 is CASSESGGYTF. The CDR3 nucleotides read TGTGCCAGCAGTGAATCGGGTGGCTACACCTTC.

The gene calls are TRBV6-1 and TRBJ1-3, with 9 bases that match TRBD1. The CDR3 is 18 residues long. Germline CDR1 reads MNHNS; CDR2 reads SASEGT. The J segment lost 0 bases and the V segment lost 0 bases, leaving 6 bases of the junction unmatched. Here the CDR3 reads CASSEAGTGSRSGNTIYF. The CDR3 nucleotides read TGTGCCAGCAGTGAAGCCGGGACAGGGTCCCGCTCTGGAAACACCATATATTTT.

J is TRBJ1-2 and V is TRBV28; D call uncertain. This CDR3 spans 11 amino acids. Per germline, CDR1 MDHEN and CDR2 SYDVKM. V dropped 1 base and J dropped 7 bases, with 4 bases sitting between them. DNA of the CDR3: TGTGCCAGCAGTTTATATTCTGGCTACACCTTC. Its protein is CASSLYSGYTF.

CDR3 bases: TGTGCCAGCAGCCAAGCGATGACAGGGAGCTCTGGAAACACCATATATTTT. Protein sequence: CASSQAMTGSSGNTIYF. The chain recombines TRBV3-1 (or the pseudogene TRBV3-2) with TRBJ1-3; 7 nucleotides line up with TRBD1. CDR1 LGHDT and CDR2 YNNKEL come from the germline V gene (reference sequence). This CDR3 is built from 17 residues. J was trimmed by 0 bases and V by 1 base; bases with no gene match: 6.

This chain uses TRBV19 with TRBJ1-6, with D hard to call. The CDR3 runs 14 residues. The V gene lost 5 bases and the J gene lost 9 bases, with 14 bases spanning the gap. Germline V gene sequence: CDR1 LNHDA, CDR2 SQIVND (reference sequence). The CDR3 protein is CASSSAGGGSPLHF. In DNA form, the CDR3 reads TGTGCCAGTAGTTCCGCGGGCGGCGGTTCACCCCTCCACTTT.

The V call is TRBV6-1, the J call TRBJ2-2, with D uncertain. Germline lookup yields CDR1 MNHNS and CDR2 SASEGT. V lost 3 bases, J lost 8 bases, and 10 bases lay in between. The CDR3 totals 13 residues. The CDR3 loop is CASSDGVGGELFF. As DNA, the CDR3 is TGTGCCAGCAGTGATGGGGTAGGAGGGGAGCTGTTTTTT.

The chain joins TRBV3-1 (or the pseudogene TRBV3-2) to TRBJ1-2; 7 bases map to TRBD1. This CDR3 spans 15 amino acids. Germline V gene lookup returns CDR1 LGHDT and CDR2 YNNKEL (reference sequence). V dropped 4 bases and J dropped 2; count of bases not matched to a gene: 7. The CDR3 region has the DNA TGTGCCAGCAGCCGCCGGGGACAGCAAAACTATGGCTACACCTTC. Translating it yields CASSRRGQQNYGYTF.

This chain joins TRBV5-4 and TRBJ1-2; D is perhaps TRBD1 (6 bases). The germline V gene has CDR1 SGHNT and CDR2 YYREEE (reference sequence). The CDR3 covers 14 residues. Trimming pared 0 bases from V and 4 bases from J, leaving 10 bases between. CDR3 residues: CASSLVGGGYGYTF. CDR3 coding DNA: TGTGCCAGCAGCTTGGTTGGAGGGGGCTATGGCTACACCTTC. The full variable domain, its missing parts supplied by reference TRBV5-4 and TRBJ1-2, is ETGVTQSPTHLIKTRGQQVTLRCSSQSGHNTVSWYQQALGQGPQFIFQYYREEENGRGNFPPRFSGLQFPNYSSELNVNALELDDSALYLCASSLVGGGYGYTFGSGTRLTVV.

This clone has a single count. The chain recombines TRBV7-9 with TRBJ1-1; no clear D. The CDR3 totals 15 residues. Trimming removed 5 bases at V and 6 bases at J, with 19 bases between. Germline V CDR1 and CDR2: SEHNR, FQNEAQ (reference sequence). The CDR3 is CASSPVVGGSSEAFF. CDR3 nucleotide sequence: TGTGCCAGCAGCCCCGTCGTCGGCGGGAGCTCTGAAGCTTTCTTT.

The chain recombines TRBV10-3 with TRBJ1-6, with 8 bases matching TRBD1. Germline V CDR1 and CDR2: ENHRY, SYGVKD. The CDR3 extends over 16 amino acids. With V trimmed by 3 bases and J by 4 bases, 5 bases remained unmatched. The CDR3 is CAISDPGTGYNSPLHF. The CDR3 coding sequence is TGTGCCATCAGTGACCCCGGGACAGGATATAATTCACCCCTCCACTTT.

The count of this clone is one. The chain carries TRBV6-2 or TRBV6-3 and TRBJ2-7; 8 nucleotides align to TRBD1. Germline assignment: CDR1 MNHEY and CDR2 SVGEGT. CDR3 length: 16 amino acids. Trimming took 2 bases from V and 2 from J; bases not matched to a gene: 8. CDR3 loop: CASSYPTGTGTYEQYF. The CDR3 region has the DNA TGTGCCAGCAGTTACCCGACCGGGACAGGTACCTACGAGCAGTACTTC.

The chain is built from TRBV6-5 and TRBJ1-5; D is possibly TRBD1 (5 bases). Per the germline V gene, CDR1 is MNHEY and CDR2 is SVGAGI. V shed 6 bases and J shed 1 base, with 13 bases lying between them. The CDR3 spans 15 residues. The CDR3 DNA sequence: TGTGCCAGCAGACGGGACTTCTGGAGCAATCAGCCCCAGCATTTT. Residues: CASRRDFWSNQPQHF.

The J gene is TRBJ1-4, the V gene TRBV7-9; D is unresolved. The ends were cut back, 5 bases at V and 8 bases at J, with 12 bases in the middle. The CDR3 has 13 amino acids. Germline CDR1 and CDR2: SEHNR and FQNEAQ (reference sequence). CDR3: CASSRRTREKLFF. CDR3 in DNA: TGTGCCAGCAGCCGACGTACGCGGGAAAAACTGTTTTTT.